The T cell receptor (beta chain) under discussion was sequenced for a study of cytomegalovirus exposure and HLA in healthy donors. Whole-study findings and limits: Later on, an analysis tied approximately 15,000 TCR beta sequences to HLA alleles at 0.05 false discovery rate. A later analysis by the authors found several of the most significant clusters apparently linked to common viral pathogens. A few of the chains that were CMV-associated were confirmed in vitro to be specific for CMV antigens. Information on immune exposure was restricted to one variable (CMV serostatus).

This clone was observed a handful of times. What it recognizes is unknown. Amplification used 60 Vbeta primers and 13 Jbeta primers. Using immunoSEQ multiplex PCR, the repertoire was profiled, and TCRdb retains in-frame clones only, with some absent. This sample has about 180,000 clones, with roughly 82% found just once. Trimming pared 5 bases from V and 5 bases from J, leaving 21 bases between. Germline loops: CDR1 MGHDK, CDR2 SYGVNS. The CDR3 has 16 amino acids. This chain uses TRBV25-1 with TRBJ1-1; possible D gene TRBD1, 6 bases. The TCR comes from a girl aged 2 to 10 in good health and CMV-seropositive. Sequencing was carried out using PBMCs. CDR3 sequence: CASSTLQGSVGTEAFF. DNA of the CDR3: TGTGCCAGCAGTACCCTACAGGGTTCGGTGGGGACTGAAGCTTTCTTT. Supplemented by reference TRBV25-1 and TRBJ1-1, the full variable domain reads EADIYQTPRYLVIGTGKKITLECSQTMGHDKMYWYQQDPGMELHLIHYSYGVNSTEKGDLSSESTVSRIRTEHFPLTLESARPSHTSQYLCASSTLQGSVGTEAFFGQGTRLTVV.